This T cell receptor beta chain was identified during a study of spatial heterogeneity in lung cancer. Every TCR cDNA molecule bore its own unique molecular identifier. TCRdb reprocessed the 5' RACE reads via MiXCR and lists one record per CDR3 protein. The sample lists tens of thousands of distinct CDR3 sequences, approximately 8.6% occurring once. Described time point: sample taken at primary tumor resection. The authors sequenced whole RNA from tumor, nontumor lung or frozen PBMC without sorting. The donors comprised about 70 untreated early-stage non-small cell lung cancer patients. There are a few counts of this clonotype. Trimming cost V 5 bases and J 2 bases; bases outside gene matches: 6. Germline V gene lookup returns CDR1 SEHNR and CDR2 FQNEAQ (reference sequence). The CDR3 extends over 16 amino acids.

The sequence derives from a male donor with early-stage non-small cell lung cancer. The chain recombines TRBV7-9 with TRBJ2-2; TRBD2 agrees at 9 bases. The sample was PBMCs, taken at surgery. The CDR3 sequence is CASSPTSGINTGELFF. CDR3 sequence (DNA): TGTGCCAGCAGCCCGACTAGCGGAATCAACACCGGGGAGCTGTTTTTT. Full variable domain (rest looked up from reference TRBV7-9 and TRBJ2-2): DTGVSQNPRHKITKRGQNVTFRCDPISEHNRLYWYRQTLGQGPEFLTYFQNEAQLEKSRLLSDRFSAERPKGSFSTLEIQRTEQGDSAMYLCASSPTSGINTGELFFGEGSRLTVL.